This T cell receptor (beta chain) was identified during a study of blood T cell repertoires in COVID-19. The overall study: Researchers got acute and convalescent COVID-19 samples from the United States, Italy and Spain. T cells, B-cell-depleted T cells, or PBMCs provided the cDNA or gDNA that served as material.

Study processing details: By means of reference gene primer amplification, nucleated cell counts were estimated. The table came from immunoSEQ multiplex PCR; TCRdb's copy has only in-frame clones and leaves some out. V and J calls and clone size are those listed in that table; D and trimming were worked out from the DNA. The sample contains roughly 230,000 clones, around 84% of which appear only once. Within 2 weeks before study entry, exposed participants met a COVID-19 case. Germline V gene data show CDR1 as SGHRS and CDR2 as YFSETQ. The CDR3 spans 14 residues. V lost 4 bases and J lost 4, with 14 bases in between.

Sequences were obtained from PBMCs or T cells enriched from blood (not recorded which). V gene TRBV5-1 combines with J gene TRBJ1-2, with TRBD1 as a possible D gene (5 bases). This clonotype was obtained from a woman aged 45 to 65 who had been exposed to COVID-19. The CDR3 reads CASSPEGASYGYTF. Here the CDR3 DNA reads TGCGCCAGCAGCCCGGAAGGGGCTAGCTATGGCTACACCTTC.